The clone carrying this T cell receptor beta chain was counted once. Its antigen is undetermined. This sample stems from a study of cytotoxic CD8 clonotypes in ibrutinib-treated CLL. Across the whole study: Samples had a mean of about 250,000 productive templates and 94,082 productive rearrangements.

This CDR3 is 16 amino acids long. CDR1 is MNHEY, CDR2 SMNVEV, per germline (reference sequence). Trimming took 5 bases from V and 7 from J; bases not matched to a gene: 11. Investigators sought sequencing depths of between 1 in 200,000 and 1 in 1 million T cells. This table comes from immunoSEQ multiplex PCR, and its TCRdb copy is limited to in-frame clones, with some not included. The repertoire holds some 140,000 clones, with around 93% as singletons. Findings and limits, study-wide: Once treatment began, public clonotypes, which were uncommon, contracted or stayed stable. Sampling times differed between sustained-remission and progressing patients.

The sequence came from a human donor with chronic lymphocytic leukemia. Sequenced here: PBMCs, sampled after 12 months of ibrutinib treatment. The chain carries TRBV27 and TRBJ2-7; 13 bases map to TRBD2. The CDR3 here is CASSLGTSGNIREQYF. The CDR3 DNA reads as TGTGCCAGCAGTCTCGGGACTAGCGGGAATATCCGGGAGCAGTACTTC.